The 12 T cell receptor beta chains presented below share a single source sample, sequenced in a study of cytotoxic CD8 clonotypes in ibrutinib-treated CLL (dated by TCRdb to 2020 to 2023). The time point label here, explained by the study, means: about a year on ibrutinib. The method was the immunoSEQ multiplex PCR assay. In TCRdb, the immuneACCESS table is reduced to in-frame sequences with V and J assigned. These tables do not hold every clone; where another copy was compared, an unresolved V gene accounts for under half, and the others remain unexplained. This sample gives about 80,000 clones in total; about four fifths of them show up just once. The top ten clonotypes cover more than 4.5% of the sample. The sequencing here drew on PBMCs, taken after 12 months of ibrutinib treatment. The receptor source for this set is a human donor with chronic lymphocytic leukemia.

The chain carries TRBV28 and TRBJ2-2; D gene ambiguous. The CDR3 has 13 residues. Trimming cost V 7 bases and J 0 bases, with 6 bases left between them. Per germline, CDR1 MDHEN and CDR2 SYDVKM. The CDR3: CASIGPNTGELFF. The CDR3 DNA sequence: TGTGCCAGCATCGGTCCGAACACCGGGGAGCTGTTTTTT.

The gene calls are TRBV5-1 and TRBJ1-1, with 7 bases matching TRBD1. This CDR3 contains 14 residues. CDR1 and CDR2 from the germline V gene are SGHRS and YFSETQ. Trimming cost V 4 bases and J 4 bases; bases outside gene matches: 7. This CDR3 reads CASSPIQGGTEAFF. The CDR3 region has the DNA TGCGCCAGCAGCCCCATCCAGGGGGGCACTGAAGCTTTCTTT.

The CDR3 loop is CASSRAGNTGELFF. For the CDR3, the DNA is TGTGCCAGCAGCCGGGCCGGGAACACCGGGGAGCTGTTTTTT. V gene TRBV7-2 combines with J gene TRBJ2-2; D ambiguous. CDR1 is SGHTA, CDR2 FQGNSA, per germline. This CDR3 spans 14 amino acids. V was clipped by 5 bases and J by 1 base, with 8 bases between them.

As DNA, the CDR3 is TGTGCCAGCAGCTTAGTGGGGGGGAATGAGCAGTTCTTC. Residues: CASSLVGGNEQFF. J is TRBJ2-1 and V is TRBV11-3, with 7 bases that match TRBD2. Trimming removed 1 base from V and 7 bases from J; junction bases left unmatched: 1. CDR3 length equals 13 residues. Germline CDR1 and CDR2: SGHNT and YENEEA.

The chain uses TRBV6-5 and TRBJ1-2; the D is unclear. Trimming stripped 0 bases from V and 3 bases from J, with 8 bases between. CDR1 MNHEY and CDR2 SVGAGI come from the germline V gene. The CDR3 consists of 14 residues. This chain's CDR3 is CASSYSEPHYGYTF. The CDR3 nucleotides read TGTGCCAGCAGTTACTCCGAACCCCACTATGGCTACACCTTC.

V and J are TRBV5-1 and TRBJ1-5; TRBD1 agrees at 9 bases. V trimming: 4 bases; J trimming: 4 bases; junction bases outside the gene matches: 6. Germline CDR1 SGHRS, CDR2 YFSETQ. The CDR3 covers 15 residues. The CDR3 protein is CASSMDGQGNQPQHF. CDR3 nucleotide sequence: TGCGCCAGCAGCATGGATGGACAGGGGAATCAGCCCCAGCATTTT.

This chain uses TRBV7-9 with TRBJ2-1, with 7 bases lining up with TRBD2. The CDR3 runs 15 residues. CDR1 is SEHNR and CDR2 is FQNEAQ in the germline V gene (reference sequence). V shed 5 bases, J shed 3 bases, and the junction held 7 bases outside the gene matches. CDR3 nucleotide sequence: TGTGCCAGCAGCAGAAGCGGGAAGGTCTACAATGAGCAGTTCTTC. Encoded protein: CASSRSGKVYNEQFF.

This clone was counted only a few times. The chain joins TRBV4-3 to TRBJ1-4, with 7 positions matching TRBD1. Germline lookup yields CDR1 LGHNA and CDR2 YSLEER. This CDR3 contains 13 residues. V was pared by 2 bases and J by 11 bases, with 5 bases of the junction left unmatched. The CDR3 protein is CASSQHTRGKLFF. CDR3 DNA sequence: TGCGCCAGCAGCCAACACACCAGGGGGAAACTGTTTTTT.

V and J are TRBV30 and TRBJ2-7; a weak D match, TRBD2 (6 bases). The germline gives CDR1 GTSNPN, CDR2 SVGIG (reference sequence). V shed 8 bases and J shed 6 bases, with 20 bases lying between them. CDR3 size: 13 residues. This CDR3 reads CAGGTARGGEQYF. The CDR3 region has the DNA TGTGCCGGGGGGACTGCCCGAGGTGGCGAGCAGTACTTC.

This chain uses TRBV28 with TRBJ2-2; D is unresolved. This CDR3 region has 16 residues. Germline values: CDR1 MDHEN, CDR2 SYDVKM. The V end lost 7 bases, the J end lost 3 bases, and 18 bases lay between the germline ends. As DNA, the CDR3 is TGTGCCAGCACCTCCTTTGGGTCGTGGGACACCGGGGAGCTGTTTTTT. Translation gives CASTSFGSWDTGELFF.

The chain combines TRBV18 with TRBJ2-5; weak D call: TRBD2 (6 bases). The CDR3 contains 14 residues. Germline V gene sequence: CDR1 KGHSH, CDR2 LQKENI. V shed 3 bases and J shed 2 bases, with 10 bases lying between them. The CDR3 DNA follows: TGTGCCAGCTCACCTCGGGGGTCTCAAGAGACCCAGTACTTC. Translated: CASSPRGSQETQYF.

The J gene is TRBJ1-6, the V gene TRBV6-5, with D perhaps TRBD1 (5 bases). The CDR3 covers 15 residues. The V end lost 0 bases, the J end lost 10 bases, and 13 bases lay between the germline ends. Germline V gene data show CDR1 as MNHEY and CDR2 as SVGAGI. The CDR3 DNA reads TGTGCCAGCAGTTACTCTTCGCAGGGTGGCTCACCCCTCCACTTT. Its translation is CASSYSSQGGSPLHF.